The 3 T cell receptor beta chains below come from one sample, sequenced in a study of blood T cell repertoires in COVID-19. Some clones are missing from TCRdb's copy, which holds only in-frame ones; the method was immunoSEQ multiplex PCR. The top ten clones hold 45% to 60% of a sample with about 69,000 clones, 79% of them seen once. The sample taken for sequencing was peripheral blood. The receptors were gathered from a human donor in a cohort sampled during active COVID-19.

The chain has TRBV4-1 and TRBJ2-3; D not certain. The CDR3 contains 15 residues. Per germline, CDR1 MGHRA and CDR2 YSYEKL. V was pared by 0 bases and J by 0 bases, with 7 bases between. In nucleotides, the CDR3 is TGCGCCAGCAGCCAAGATCCGGTTAGCACAGATACGCAGTATTTT. Its protein is CASSQDPVSTDTQYF.

The chain employs TRBV7-8 and TRBJ1-4, with 7 positions matching TRBD1. Germline V gives CDR1 SGHVS, CDR2 FQNEAQ. The CDR3 has 14 residues. V was pared by 5 bases and J by 7 bases, with 7 bases of the junction left unmatched. DNA for the CDR3: TGTGCCAGCAGCGCATCGACAGGGAGTGAAAAACTGTTTTTT. As protein: CASSASTGSEKLFF.

The rearrangement uses TRBV14 and TRBJ2-1; 7 nucleotides line up with TRBD1. The length of the CDR3 is 18 residues. Germline trimming cut 0 bases from V and 0 bases from J; bases unmatched to any gene: 8. Germline V gene lookup returns CDR1 SGHDN and CDR2 FVKESK. The CDR3 nucleotides read TGTGCCAGCAGCCAAGAGGGGACAGCCCAAATCTCCTACAATGAGCAGTTCTTC. Translation gives CASSQEGTAQISYNEQFF.